This entry is about one T cell receptor (beta chain). The entry originates in a study of CD8+ T cells in alopecia areata. Specified treatment: oral pan-JAK inhibitor, 5-10 mg twice daily. cDNA prepared by RNA extraction and subsequent reverse transcription served as the template for sequencing. The data were produced by immunoSEQ multiplex PCR, yet TCRdb's version contains in-frame clones alone and is incomplete. The table includes 120,000 or so clones, over 60% detected once. In germline, CDR1 is DFQATT, CDR2 SNEGSKA (reference sequence). This CDR3 spans 10 amino acids. V shed 6 bases and J shed 5 bases, with 7 bases lying between them.

The sample was CD4+ T cells sorted from blood, taken at week 4, from a patient treated with tofacitinib. The J gene is TRBJ1-1, the V gene TRBV20-1; D unclear. The receptor was isolated from a human donor with alopecia areata. The CDR3 region has the DNA TGCAGTGCGCGACGTACTGAAGCTTTCTTT. Its protein product is CSARRTEAFF.